The clone carrying this T cell receptor (beta chain) was counted many times. For CDR3 and TCR beta VDJ profiling, genomic DNA was the template used. TCRdb itself ran the reads through MiXCR, one entry per CDR3 protein. The sample consists of a few hundred thousand distinct CDR3 sequences, less than 35% of them appearing once. The data belong to a study of CD8+CD57+ T cells in acquired aplastic anemia. For sequencing, patients were chosen who had shown expansion of CD8+CD57+ cells by flow cytometry. The CDR3 consists of 13 residues. V shed 5 bases and J shed 2 bases, with 10 bases lying between them. The germline V gene has CDR1 SNHLY and CDR2 FYNNEI.

V gene TRBV2 combines with J gene TRBJ2-7; D is possibly TRBD2 (5 bases). The sequencing input was sorted CD4+, CD8+, or CD8+CD57+ T cells (not recorded which) from PBMCs. The clonotype originates from a human donor with aplastic anemia. CDR3 sequence reads: CASSNDGTYEQYF. The CDR3 bases are TGTGCCAGCAGTAACGACGGGACCTACGAGCAGTACTTC. The whole variable domain, filled in from reference TRBV2 and TRBJ2-7, reads EPEVTQTPSHQVTQMGQEVILRCVPISNHLYFYWYRQILGQKVEFLVSFYNNEISEKSEIFDDQFSVERPDGSNFTLKIRSTKLEDSAMYFCASSNDGTYEQYFGPGTRLTVT.